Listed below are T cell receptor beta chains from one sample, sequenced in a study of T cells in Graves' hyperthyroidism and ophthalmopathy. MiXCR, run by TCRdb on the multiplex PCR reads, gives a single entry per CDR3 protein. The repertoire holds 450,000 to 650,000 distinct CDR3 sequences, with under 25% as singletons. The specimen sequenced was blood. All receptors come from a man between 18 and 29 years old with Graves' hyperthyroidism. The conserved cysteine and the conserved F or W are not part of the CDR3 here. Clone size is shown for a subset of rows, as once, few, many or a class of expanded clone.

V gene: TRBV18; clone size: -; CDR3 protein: ASSPIGTGTETQY
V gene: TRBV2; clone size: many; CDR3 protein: ASSYRTGASQPQH
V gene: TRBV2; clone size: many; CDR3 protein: ASSAGLAVLGPQY
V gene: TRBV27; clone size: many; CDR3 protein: ASSRNRAREAF
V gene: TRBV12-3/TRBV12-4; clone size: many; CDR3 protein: ASRLNRKTTEAF
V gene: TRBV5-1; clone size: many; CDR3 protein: ASSFGGRETRNTEAF
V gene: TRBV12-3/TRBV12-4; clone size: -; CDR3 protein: ASSLTGGLDEQY
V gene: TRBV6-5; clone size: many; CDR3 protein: ASSYGGLYEQY
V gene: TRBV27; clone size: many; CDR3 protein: ASRPRKGPNYGYT
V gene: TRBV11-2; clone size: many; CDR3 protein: ASSLTAGGYEQY
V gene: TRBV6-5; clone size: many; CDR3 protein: ASSYSRLDGETQY
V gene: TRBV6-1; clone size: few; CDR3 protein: ASSSGIKKTQY
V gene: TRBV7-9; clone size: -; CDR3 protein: ASSFAYTEAF
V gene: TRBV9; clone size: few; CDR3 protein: ASSVEWSSYEQY
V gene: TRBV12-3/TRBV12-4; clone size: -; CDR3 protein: ASSLGVGNSYEQY
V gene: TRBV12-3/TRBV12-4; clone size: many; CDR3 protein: ASSTPVRNTIY
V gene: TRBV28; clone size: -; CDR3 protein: ASSSPGQIMNTEAF
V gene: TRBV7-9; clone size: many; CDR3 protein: ASSLAGGRADYGYT
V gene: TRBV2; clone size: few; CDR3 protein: ASSVRESGGYT
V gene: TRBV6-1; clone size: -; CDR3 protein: ASSDYDRPTNYGYT
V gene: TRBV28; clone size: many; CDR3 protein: ASSLLVAGEQY
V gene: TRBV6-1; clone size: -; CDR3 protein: ASRMRGSLSGANVLT
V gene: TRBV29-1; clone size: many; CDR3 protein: SVGTEKNTGELF
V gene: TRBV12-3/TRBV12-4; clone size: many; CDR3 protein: ASSRGGVGQETQY
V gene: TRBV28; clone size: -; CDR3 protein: ASRPTGALNTEAF
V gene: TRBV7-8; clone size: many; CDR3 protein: ASSLSRPPYGETQY
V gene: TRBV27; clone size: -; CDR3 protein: ASSLSISNNYGYT
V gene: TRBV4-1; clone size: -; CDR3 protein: ASSPLIGGQGNTEAF
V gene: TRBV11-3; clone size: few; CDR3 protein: ASSLGQGGWNTEAF
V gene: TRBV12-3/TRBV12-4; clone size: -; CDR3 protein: ASSGDREYEQY
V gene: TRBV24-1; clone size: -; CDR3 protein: ATSRWTGTRDPMNTEAF
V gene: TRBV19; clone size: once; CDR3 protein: ASRDRGDANTGELF
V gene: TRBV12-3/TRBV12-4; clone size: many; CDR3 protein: ASSPTSGGARTGELF
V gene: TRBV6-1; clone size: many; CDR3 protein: ASSEGGGTDTQY
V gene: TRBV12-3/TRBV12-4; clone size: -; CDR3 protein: ASSQQGPQETQY
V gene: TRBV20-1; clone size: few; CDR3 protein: SASNRGQGQETQY
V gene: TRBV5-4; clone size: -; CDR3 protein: ASSLTTGGGETQY
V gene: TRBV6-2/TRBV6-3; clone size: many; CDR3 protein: ASSYFPAGPLSSGANVLT
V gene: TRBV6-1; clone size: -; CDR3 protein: ASTKQGAVVGELF
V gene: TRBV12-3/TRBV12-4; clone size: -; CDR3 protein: ASNTRSDRTGWAF
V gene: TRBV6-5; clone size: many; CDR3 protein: ASSSDRGRGYEQY
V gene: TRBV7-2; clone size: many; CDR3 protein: ASSLQFWTEAF
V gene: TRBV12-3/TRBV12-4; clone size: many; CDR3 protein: ASSQTSGGVDGELF
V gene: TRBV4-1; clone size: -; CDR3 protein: ASSQPGHPNTEAC
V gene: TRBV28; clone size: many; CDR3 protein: ASTTVQSNYEQY
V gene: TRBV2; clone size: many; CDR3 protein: ASSGINYEQY
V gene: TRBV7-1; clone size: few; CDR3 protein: ASSSIRGLAGGPSTGELF
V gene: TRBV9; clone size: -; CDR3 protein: ASSVDPEAGTGQTGELF
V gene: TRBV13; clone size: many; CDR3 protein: ASSRPSTGTGELF